The rows below give T cell receptor beta chains drawn from one sample of a study of T cell responses to AZD1222 COVID-19 vaccine. Method: immunoSEQ multiplex PCR; TCRdb's copy keeps in-frame clones and lacks some. Of roughly 84,000 clones listed, 87% are singletons. The sample in question was peripheral blood, obtained on day 0 of AZD1222 vaccination. Every receptor here comes from an adult in good health. Both conserved end residues are part of each CDR3. The D gene is left open where the match is weak. Rows give clone size only sometimes, using once, few, many, or a class for an expanded clone.

TRBV19	-	-	TRBJ2-7	TGTGCCACCGCCACAGGTTACGAGCAGTACTTC	CATATGYEQYF
TRBV7-2	-	-	TRBJ1-5	TGTGCCAGCAGCTTAGTCGGCGGGACTAATCAGCCCCAGCATTTT	CASSLVGGTNQPQHF
TRBV2	-	-	TRBJ1-4	TGTGCCAGCAGTGGGGGGGGGACAAGTAATGAAAAACTGTTTTTT	CASSGGGTSNEKLFF
TRBV24-1	-	-	TRBJ2-5	TGTGCCACCAGTGCCCCTGGCGGGGTAGGCGAGACCCAGTACTTC	CATSAPGGVGETQYF
TRBV5-1	-	TRBD1	TRBJ1-3	TGCGCCAGCAGTTCAGACAGGGCTGGAAACACCATATATTTT	CASSSDRAGNTIYF
TRBV19	-	TRBD1	TRBJ1-1	TGTGCCAGTAGCCTGACCACCGGGACAGGGGGTACTGAAGCTTTCTTT	CASSLTTGTGGTEAFF
TRBV6-5	-	-	TRBJ1-6	TGTGCCAGCAGTCAGGACAGTAGAGATTCACCCCTCCACTTT	CASSQDSRDSPLHF
TRBV7-3	-	-	TRBJ2-3	TGTGCCAGCAGCTTAAGCACCCCCCCAGATACGCAGTATTTT	CASSLSTPPDTQYF
TRBV6-6	-	-	TRBJ1-2	TGTGCCAGCAGTTCTCTCCGCTATGGCTACACCTTC	CASSSLRYGYTF
TRBV25-1	-	TRBD1	TRBJ2-5	TGTGCCAGCAGTGAATATGGGACAGCAGAAGAGACCCAGTACTTC	CASSEYGTAEETQYF
TRBV14	-	TRBD1	TRBJ2-5	TGTGCCAGCAGCCAAGTCTTAGGGACAGCCTTTCAAGAGACCCAGTACTTC	CASSQVLGTAFQETQYF
TRBV2	-	-	TRBJ1-5	TGTGCCAGCAGTGGGGTCGGGGGTAGCAATCAGCCCCAGCATTTT	CASSGVGGSNQPQHF
TRBV7-8	-	TRBD2	TRBJ2-1	TGTGCCAGCAGCGTGACTAGCGGGAGGTTCAATGAGCAGTTCTTC	CASSVTSGRFNEQFF
TRBV4-1	-	-	TRBJ1-1	TGCGCCAGCAGCCAACTACACCGGAACACTGAAGCTTTCTTT	CASSQLHRNTEAFF
TRBV5-1	-	-	TRBJ2-6	TGCGCCAGCAGTTGGTCGTCTACGTCTGGGGCCAACGTCCTGACTTTC	CASSWSSTSGANVLTF
TRBV6-5	-	-	TRBJ1-4	TGTGCCAGCAGTTACAGGGCAATTAATGAAAAACTGTTTTTT	CASSYRAINEKLFF
TRBV2	-	-	TRBJ2-2	TGTGCCAGCAGTGCAGAGAACACCGGGGAGCTGTTTTTT	CASSAENTGELFF
TRBV19	-	TRBD1	TRBJ2-3	TGTGCCAGTAGTATCGACCCCCGGACAGGGGGAGCAGATACGCAGTATTTT	CASSIDPRTGGADTQYF
TRBV4-3	once	TRBD1	TRBJ1-1	TGCGCCAGCAGCCAAGTGGAGCGACAGGGCCGGACTGAAGCTTTCTTT	CASSQVERQGRTEAFF
TRBV30	-	-	TRBJ1-3	TGTGCCTGGACCGGCCCCGGGGGCCCTGGAAACACCATATATTTT	CAWTGPGGPGNTIYF
TRBV2	-	-	TRBJ2-3	TGTGCCAGCAGTAAACAGGTTCAGGTAGATACGCAGTATTTT	CASSKQVQVDTQYF
TRBV19	-	TRBD1	TRBJ2-2	TGTGCCAGTAACCGGGGACAGTACACCGGGGAGCTGTTTTTT	CASNRGQYTGELFF
TRBV14	-	-	TRBJ2-7	TGTGCCAGCAGTCCGGACTGGACCTCCTACGAGCAGTACTTC	CASSPDWTSYEQYF
TRBV19	-	TRBD1	TRBJ1-1	TGTGCCAGTACCTTGGACAGGGGGCCTGAAGCTTTCTTT	CASTLDRGPEAFF
TRBV20-1	-	-	TRBJ1-1	TGCAGTGCTGGGAAGAGGGTAGCTTTCTTT	CSAGKRVAFF
TRBV30	-	TRBD1	TRBJ1-2	TGTGCCTGGAGGCCGGGACAGAGATATGGCTACACCTTC	CAWRPGQRYGYTF
TRBV2	-	-	TRBJ1-1	TGTGCCAGCAGTGAAGAGGAACTGGAAGCTTTCTTT	CASSEEELEAFF
TRBV27	-	-	TRBJ2-1	TGTGCCAGCAGTTTGTTGGGCAATGAGCAGTTCTTC	CASSLLGNEQFF
TRBV5-1	once	TRBD1	TRBJ2-2	TGCGCCAGCAGTGGGGACAGGGGGACCACCGGGGAGCTGTTTTTT	CASSGDRGTTGELFF
TRBV18	-	-	TRBJ1-2	TGTGCCAGCTCACCACCAGCCAGCCTCAACTATGGCTACACCTTC	CASSPPASLNYGYTF
TRBV6-5	-	-	TRBJ2-2	TGTGCCAGCAATAAGACGTACACCGGGGAGCTGTTTTTT	CASNKTYTGELFF
TRBV20-1	-	-	TRBJ1-1	TGCAGTGCTAGTAGCGGCAGTTGGAACACTGAAGCTTTCTTT	CSASSGSWNTEAFF
TRBV9	once	TRBD1	TRBJ1-1	TGTGCCAGCAGCGTAGCATGGGGGACAGGTGAAGCTTTCTTT	CASSVAWGTGEAFF
TRBV13	-	-	TRBJ2-3	TGTGCCAGCAGCTTGAGAGCTAGCACAGATACGCAGTATTTT	CASSLRASTDTQYF
TRBV18	-	-	TRBJ1-2	TGTGCCAGCTCACCGGTGGGGACCTATGGCTACACCTTC	CASSPVGTYGYTF
TRBV3-1/TRBV3-2	-	TRBD1	TRBJ1-2	TGTGCCAGCAGGCGCGGACAGGACTCCTATGGCTACACCTTC	CASRRGQDSYGYTF
TRBV19	-	-	TRBJ1-1	TGTGCCAGTAGTTTGGGCATGAACACTGAAGCTTTCTTT	CASSLGMNTEAFF
TRBV6-1	-	TRBD1	TRBJ1-5	TGTGCCAGCAGTGAAGGGACAGGGCTTAGCAATCAGCCCCAGCATTTT	CASSEGTGLSNQPQHF
TRBV4-3	-	-	TRBJ2-7	TGCGCCAGCAGCCAATCCCGCTCGGGCTCCTACGAGCAGTACTTC	CASSQSRSGSYEQYF
TRBV7-7	-	TRBD2	TRBJ2-1	TGTGCTAGCAGCTCAACCGGGACTAGTACGGATGAGCAGTTCTTC	CASSSTGTSTDEQFF
TRBV9	-	TRBD2	TRBJ2-1	TGTGCCAGCAGCGTCGGGGGGAGGGATTACAATGAGCAGTTCTTC	CASSVGGRDYNEQFF
TRBV11-3	once	TRBD2	TRBJ2-1	TGTGCCAGCAGGTCAGGACTAGCGGGATCTGAGCAGTTCTTC	CASRSGLAGSEQFF
TRBV9	few	-	TRBJ2-2	TGTGCCAGCAGCCCTACGGGGCAGGCCACCGGGGAGCTGTTTTTT	CASSPTGQATGELFF
TRBV20-1	-	-	TRBJ2-3	TGCAGTGCCCGCCAGGGGGATACGCAGTATTTT	CSARQGDTQYF
TRBV19	-	-	TRBJ1-2	TGTGCCAGTAGTATAAGTCGGCAGGGGAACTATGGCTACACCTTC	CASSISRQGNYGYTF
TRBV9	once	TRBD2	TRBJ2-7	TGTGCCAGCAGCCCCCCGGGACTAGCGGGAGCATCCTACGAGCAGTACTTC	CASSPPGLAGASYEQYF
TRBV19	once	TRBD2	TRBJ2-1	TGTGCCAGTAGTTTTAGCGGGAGGGTTGGCAATGAGCAGTTCTTC	CASSFSGRVGNEQFF
TRBV24-1	-	-	TRBJ1-1	TGTGCCACCAGTGATTTGAGGGAGTTTGGGGGCGAAGCTTTCTTT	CATSDLREFGGEAFF
TRBV6-2/TRBV6-3	-	-	TRBJ1-5	TGTGCCAGCAGTTCCCATTCCTCGGCTGGGCCCCAGCATTTT	CASSSHSSAGPQHF
TRBV7-6	-	-	TRBJ1-3	TGTGCCAGCAGCTTAGGACAAGTGCTCTCTGGAAACACCATATATTTT	CASSLGQVLSGNTIYF
TRBV7-3	-	-	TRBJ1-1	TGTGCCAGCAGCCCGGGCAATCTGAACACTGAAGCTTTCTTT	CASSPGNLNTEAFF
TRBV4-3	few	-	TRBJ2-2	TGCGCCAGCAGCCATGGGGAGAACACCGGGGAGCTGTTTTTT	CASSHGENTGELFF
TRBV7-2	-	-	TRBJ2-7	TGTGCCAGCAGCTCGGGGGCCTTAAGGTTGGTGCAGTACTTC	CASSSGALRLVQYF
TRBV27	-	TRBD2	TRBJ2-7	TGTGCCAGCAGTTTTAGCGGGGGCGCACGGTACGAGCAGTACTTC	CASSFSGGARYEQYF
TRBV5-8	-	-	TRBJ1-3	TGTGCCAGCAGCTTGGGGGACAACTCTGGAAACACCATATATTTT	CASSLGDNSGNTIYF
TRBV27	-	TRBD2	TRBJ2-2	TGTGCCAGCAGCCCTTGGACTAGCTTCACCGGGGAGCTGTTTTTT	CASSPWTSFTGELFF
TRBV9	-	-	TRBJ1-4	TGTGCCAGCAGCGAGGGAGCTATAAAGGGGGAAAAACTGTTTTTT	CASSEGAIKGEKLFF
TRBV28	once	-	TRBJ1-2	TGTGCCAGCAGTTTCGGGTTCCCCTTAGGTGGCTACACCTTC	CASSFGFPLGGYTF
TRBV6-5	-	-	TRBJ2-7	TGTGCCAGCAGTACCGGACTGGGGGGAGTCTACGAGCAGTACTTC	CASSTGLGGVYEQYF
TRBV19	-	-	TRBJ2-1	TGTGCCAGTAGTAGGACCGGGGACTCCTACAATGAGCAGTTCTTC	CASSRTGDSYNEQFF